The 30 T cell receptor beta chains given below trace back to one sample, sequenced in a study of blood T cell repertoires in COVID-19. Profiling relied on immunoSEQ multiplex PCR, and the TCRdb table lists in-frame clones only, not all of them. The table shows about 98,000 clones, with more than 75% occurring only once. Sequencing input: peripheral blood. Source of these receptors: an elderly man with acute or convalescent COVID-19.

The CDR3 is CASSLAGTSYEQYF. For the CDR3, the DNA is TGTGCCAGCAGCTTAGCCGGGACTAGCTACGAGCAGTACTTC. V is TRBV7-2 and J is TRBJ2-7, with 8 bases that match TRBD2. The CDR3 loop spans 14 amino acids. V shed 0 bases, J shed 3 bases, and the junction held 1 base outside the gene matches. In germline, CDR1 is SGHTA, CDR2 FQGNSA.

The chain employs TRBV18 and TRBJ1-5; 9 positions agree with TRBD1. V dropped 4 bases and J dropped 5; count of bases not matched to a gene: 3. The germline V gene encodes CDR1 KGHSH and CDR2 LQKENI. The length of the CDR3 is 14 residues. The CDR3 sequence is CASSLQGADQPQHF. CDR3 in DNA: TGTGCCAGCTCACTACAGGGGGCAGATCAGCCCCAGCATTTT.

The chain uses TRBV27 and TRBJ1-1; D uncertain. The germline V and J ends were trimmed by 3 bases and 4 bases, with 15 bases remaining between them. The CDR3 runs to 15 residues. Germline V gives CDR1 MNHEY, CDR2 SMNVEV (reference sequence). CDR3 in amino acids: CASSLGGPGPTEAFF. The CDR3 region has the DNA TGTGCCAGCAGTTTGGGAGGGCCCGGCCCCACTGAAGCTTTCTTT.

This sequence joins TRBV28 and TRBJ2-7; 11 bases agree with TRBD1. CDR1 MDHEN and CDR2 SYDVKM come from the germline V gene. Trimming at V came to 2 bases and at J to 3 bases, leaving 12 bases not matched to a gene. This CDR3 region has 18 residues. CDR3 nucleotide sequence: TGTGCCAGCAGTTTAGAAGGGGTTGTGGGGACAGGGGGCTACGAGCAGTACTTC. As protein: CASSLEGVVGTGGYEQYF.

The CDR3 sequence is CASRLGLPNTEAFF. For the CDR3, the DNA is TGTGCCAGCAGACTCGGACTGCCGAACACTGAAGCTTTCTTT. The V gene is TRBV3-1 (or the pseudogene TRBV3-2), the J gene TRBJ1-1; D ambiguous. The CDR3 spans 14 residues. V lost 6 bases to trimming and J lost 1 base, with 12 bases between them. Per germline, CDR1 LGHDT and CDR2 YNNKEL (reference sequence).

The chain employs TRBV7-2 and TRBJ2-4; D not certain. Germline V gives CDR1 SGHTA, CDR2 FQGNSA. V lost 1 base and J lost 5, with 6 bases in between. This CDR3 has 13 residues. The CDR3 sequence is CASSLEIENIQYF. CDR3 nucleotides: TGTGCCAGCAGCTTAGAAATCGAAAACATTCAGTACTTC.

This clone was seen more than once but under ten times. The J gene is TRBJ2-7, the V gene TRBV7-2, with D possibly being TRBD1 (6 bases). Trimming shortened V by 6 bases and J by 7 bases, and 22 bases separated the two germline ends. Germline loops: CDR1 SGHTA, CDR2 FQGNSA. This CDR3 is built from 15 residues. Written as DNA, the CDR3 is TGTGCCAGCAGTTCTCCGACAGGTCAGTTTGGAGAGCAGTACTTC. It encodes CASSSPTGQFGEQYF.

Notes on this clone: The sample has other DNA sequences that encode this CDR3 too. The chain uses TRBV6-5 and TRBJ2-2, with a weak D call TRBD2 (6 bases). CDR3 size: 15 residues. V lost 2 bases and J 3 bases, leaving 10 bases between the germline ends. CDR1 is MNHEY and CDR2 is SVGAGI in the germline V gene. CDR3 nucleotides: TGTGCCAGCAGTTACGGCGGGGCGGACACCGGGGAGCTGTTTTTT. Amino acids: CASSYGGADTGELFF.

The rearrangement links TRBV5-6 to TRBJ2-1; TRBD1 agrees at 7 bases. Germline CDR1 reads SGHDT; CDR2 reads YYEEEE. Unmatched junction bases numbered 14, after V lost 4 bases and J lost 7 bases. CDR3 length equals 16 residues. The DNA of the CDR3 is TGTGCCAGCAGCCCTGAACAGGGGATTACTACAAATGAGCAGTTCTTC. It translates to CASSPEQGITTNEQFF.

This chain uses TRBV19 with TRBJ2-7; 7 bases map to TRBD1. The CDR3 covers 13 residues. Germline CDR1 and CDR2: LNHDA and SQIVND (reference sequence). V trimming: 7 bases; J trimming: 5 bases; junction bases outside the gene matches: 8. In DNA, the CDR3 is TGTGCCAGTACCCGGGACAGCAGCGACGAGCAGTACTTC. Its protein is CASTRDSSDEQYF.

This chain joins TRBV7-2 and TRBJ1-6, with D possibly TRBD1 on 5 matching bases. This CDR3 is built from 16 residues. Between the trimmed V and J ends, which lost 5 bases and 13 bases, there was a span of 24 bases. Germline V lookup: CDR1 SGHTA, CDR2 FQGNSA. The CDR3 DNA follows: TGTGCCAGCAGCACACAAAGTGGAGGGGTAGGAATCCCCCTCCACTTT. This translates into CASSTQSGGVGIPLHF.

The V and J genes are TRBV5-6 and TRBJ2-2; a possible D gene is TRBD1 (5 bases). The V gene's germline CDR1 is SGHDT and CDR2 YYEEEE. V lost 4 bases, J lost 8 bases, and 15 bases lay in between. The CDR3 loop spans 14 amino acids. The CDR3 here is CASSMERGSGELFF. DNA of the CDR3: TGTGCCAGCAGCATGGAAAGGGGATCGGGGGAGCTGTTTTTT.

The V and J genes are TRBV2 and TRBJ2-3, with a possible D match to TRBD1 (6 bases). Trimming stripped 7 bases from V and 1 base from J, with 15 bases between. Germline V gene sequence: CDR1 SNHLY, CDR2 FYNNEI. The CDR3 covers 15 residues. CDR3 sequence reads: CASNTRGTRTDTQYF. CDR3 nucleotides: TGTGCCAGCAATACAAGGGGGACCCGCACAGATACGCAGTATTTT.

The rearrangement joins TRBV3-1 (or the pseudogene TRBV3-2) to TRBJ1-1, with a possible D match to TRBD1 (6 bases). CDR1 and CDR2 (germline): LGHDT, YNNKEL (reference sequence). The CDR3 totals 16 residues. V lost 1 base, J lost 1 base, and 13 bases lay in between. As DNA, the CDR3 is TGTGCCAGCAGCCAAGGACTGGGACAATGGAACACTGAAGCTTTCTTT. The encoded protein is CASSQGLGQWNTEAFF.

CDR3 sequence (DNA): TGCGCCAGCAGCCAAGATAGGCAGGCTGGGGGGGAGACCCAGTACTTC. It encodes CASSQDRQAGGETQYF. The rearrangement links TRBV4-3 to TRBJ2-5, with D maybe TRBD2 (6 bases). Germline values: CDR1 LGHNA, CDR2 YSLEER. Trimming removed 0 bases at V and 5 bases at J, with 16 bases between. There are 16 residues in the CDR3.

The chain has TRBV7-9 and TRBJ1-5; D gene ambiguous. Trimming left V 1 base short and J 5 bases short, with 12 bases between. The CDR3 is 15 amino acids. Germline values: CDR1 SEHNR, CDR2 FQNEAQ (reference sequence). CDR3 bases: TGTGCCAGCAGCTTAGGCGGGGTGGTCGATCAGCCCCAGCATTTT. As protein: CASSLGGVVDQPQHF.

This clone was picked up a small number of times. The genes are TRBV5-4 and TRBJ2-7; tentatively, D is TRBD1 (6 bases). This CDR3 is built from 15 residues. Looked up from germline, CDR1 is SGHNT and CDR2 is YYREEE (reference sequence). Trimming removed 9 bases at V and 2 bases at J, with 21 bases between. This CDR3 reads CAKGESTAIPYEQYF. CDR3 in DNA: TGTGCCAAGGGGGAGTCTACGGCGATTCCCTACGAGCAGTACTTC.

The CDR3 DNA sequence: TGTGCCAGCAGCTTAGATGGGGGCGAAGCTTTCTTT. Its protein product is CASSLDGGEAFF. V gene TRBV7-2 combines with J gene TRBJ1-1, with D perhaps matching TRBD1 (6 bases). The CDR3 is made up of 12 amino acids. The V end lost 1 base, the J end lost 8 bases, and 8 bases lay between the germline ends. The V gene's germline CDR1 is SGHTA and CDR2 FQGNSA.

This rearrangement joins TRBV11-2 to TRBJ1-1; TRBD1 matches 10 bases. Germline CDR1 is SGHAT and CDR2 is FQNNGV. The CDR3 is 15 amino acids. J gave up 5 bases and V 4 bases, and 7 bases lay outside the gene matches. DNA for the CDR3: TGTGCCAGCAGCTCGTTTCGGGACAGGGGAACTGAAGCTTTCTTT. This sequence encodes CASSSFRDRGTEAFF.

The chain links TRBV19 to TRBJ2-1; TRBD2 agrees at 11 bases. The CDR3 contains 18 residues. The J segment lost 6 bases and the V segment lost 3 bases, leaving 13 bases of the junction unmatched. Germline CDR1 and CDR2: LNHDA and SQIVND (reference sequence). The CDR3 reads CASSISGRAGTGSNEQFF. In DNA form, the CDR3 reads TGTGCCAGTAGTATTAGCGGGAGGGCCGGGACAGGGAGCAATGAGCAGTTCTTC.

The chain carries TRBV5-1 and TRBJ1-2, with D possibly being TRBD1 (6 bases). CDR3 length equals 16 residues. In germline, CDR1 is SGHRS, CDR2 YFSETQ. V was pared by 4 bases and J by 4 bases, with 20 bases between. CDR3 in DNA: TGCGCCAGCAGCCAAGGGACACCCCTCTTGGGCTATGGCTACACCTTC. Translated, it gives CASSQGTPLLGYGYTF. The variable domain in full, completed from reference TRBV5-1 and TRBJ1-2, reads KAGVTQTPRYLIKTRGQQVTLSCSPISGHRSVSWYQQTPGQGLQFLFEYFSETQRNKGNFPGRFSGRQFSNSRSEMNVSTLELGDSALYLCASSQGTPLLGYGYTFGSGTRLTVV.

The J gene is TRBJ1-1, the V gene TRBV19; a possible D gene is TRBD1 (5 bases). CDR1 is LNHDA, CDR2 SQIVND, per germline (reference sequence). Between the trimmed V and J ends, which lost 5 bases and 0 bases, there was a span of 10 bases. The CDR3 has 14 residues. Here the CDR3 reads CASSPGYLNTEAFF. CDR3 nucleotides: TGTGCCAGTAGTCCAGGGTACCTGAACACTGAAGCTTTCTTT.

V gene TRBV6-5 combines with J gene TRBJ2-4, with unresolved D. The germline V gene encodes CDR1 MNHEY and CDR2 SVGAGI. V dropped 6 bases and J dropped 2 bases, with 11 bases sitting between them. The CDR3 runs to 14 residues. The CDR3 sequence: CASRGPGSKNIQYF. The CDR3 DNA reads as TGTGCCAGCAGGGGCCCAGGATCCAAAAACATTCAGTACTTC.

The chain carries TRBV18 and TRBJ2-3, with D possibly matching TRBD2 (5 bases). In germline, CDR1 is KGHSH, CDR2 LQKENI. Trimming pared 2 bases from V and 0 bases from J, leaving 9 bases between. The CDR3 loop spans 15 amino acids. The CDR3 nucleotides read TGTGCCAGCTCACCATCCCGCGGGAGCACAGATACGCAGTATTTT. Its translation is CASSPSRGSTDTQYF. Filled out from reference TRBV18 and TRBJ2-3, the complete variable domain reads NAGVMQNPRHLVRRRGQEARLRCSPMKGHSHVYWYRQLPEEGLKFMVYLQKENIIDESGMPKERFSAEFPKEGPSILRIQQVVRGDSAAYFCASSPSRGSTDTQYFGPGTRLTVL.

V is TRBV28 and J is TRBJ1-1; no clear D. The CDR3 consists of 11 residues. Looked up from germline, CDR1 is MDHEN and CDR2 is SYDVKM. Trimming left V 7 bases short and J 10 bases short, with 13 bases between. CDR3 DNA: TGTGCCAGCATTACTTTCGGTGGAGCTTTCTTT. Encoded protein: CASITFGGAFF.

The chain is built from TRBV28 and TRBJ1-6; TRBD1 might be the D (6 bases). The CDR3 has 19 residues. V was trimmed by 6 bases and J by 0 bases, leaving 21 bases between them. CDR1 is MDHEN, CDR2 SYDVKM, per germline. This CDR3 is CASSRQPMTGLSYNSPLHF. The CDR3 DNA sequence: TGTGCCAGCAGCCGACAACCTATGACAGGTCTCTCCTATAATTCACCCCTCCACTTT.

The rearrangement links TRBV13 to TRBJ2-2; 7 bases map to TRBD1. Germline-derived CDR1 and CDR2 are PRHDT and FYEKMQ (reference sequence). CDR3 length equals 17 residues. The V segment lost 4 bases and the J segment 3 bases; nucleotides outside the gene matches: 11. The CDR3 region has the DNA TGTGCCAGCAGCTCCCTACAGGGGTGGGAGTACACCGGGGAGCTGTTTTTT. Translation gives CASSSLQGWEYTGELFF.

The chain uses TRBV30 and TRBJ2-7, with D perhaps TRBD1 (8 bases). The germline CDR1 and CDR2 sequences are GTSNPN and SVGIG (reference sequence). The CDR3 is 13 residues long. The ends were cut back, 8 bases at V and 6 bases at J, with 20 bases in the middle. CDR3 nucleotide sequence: TGTGCCGGCACAGGGGGGGGCGCGGGCGAGCAGTACTTC. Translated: CAGTGGGAGEQYF.

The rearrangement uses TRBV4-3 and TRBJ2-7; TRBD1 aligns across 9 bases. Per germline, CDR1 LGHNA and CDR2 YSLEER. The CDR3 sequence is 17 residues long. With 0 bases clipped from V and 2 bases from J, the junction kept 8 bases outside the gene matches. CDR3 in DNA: TGCGCCAGCAGCCAAGATTCACGACAGGGGGAAGCCTACGAGCAGTACTTC. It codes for CASSQDSRQGEAYEQYF.

The CDR3 DNA reads TGTGCCAGTAGTGCCCCTCAGGGGCTTCAGGCTTTCTTT. Its translation: CASSAPQGLQAFF. The chain carries TRBV19 and TRBJ1-1; D is possibly TRBD1 (6 bases). Germline V CDR1 and CDR2: LNHDA, SQIVND (reference sequence). Trimming took 5 bases from V and 11 from J, leaving 18 bases between them. CDR3 length equals 13 residues.